A single sample gave rise to the 20 T cell receptor beta chains below, sequenced in a study of blood T cell repertoires in COVID-19. Profiled with immunoSEQ multiplex PCR; TCRdb holds only in-frame clones, not every one. The sample records around 58,000 clones, about nine tenths being singletons. Sample: peripheral blood. The source of these receptors is an older woman with active or convalescent COVID-19.

The chain has TRBV25-1 and TRBJ2-2, with D possibly TRBD1 on 6 matching bases. Germline loops: CDR1 MGHDK, CDR2 SYGVNS. The CDR3 is made up of 15 amino acids. V lost 4 bases and J 4 bases, leaving 13 bases between the germline ends. This chain's CDR3 is CASSGAGTFTGELFF. The DNA of the CDR3 is TGTGCCAGCAGTGGTGCCGGGACATTCACCGGGGAGCTGTTTTTT.

The genes are TRBV30 and TRBJ1-5, with 9 bases fitting TRBD1. Losses at the gene ends were 2 bases for V and 4 bases for J; bases not matched to a gene: 6. The V gene's germline CDR1 is GTSNPN and CDR2 SVGIG (reference sequence). The length of the CDR3 is 15 residues. CDR3: CAWSKYRGRNQPQHF. CDR3 nucleotide sequence: TGTGCCTGGAGTAAATACAGGGGGCGAAATCAGCCCCAGCATTTT.

The chain links TRBV28 to TRBJ1-2; 8 nucleotides line up with TRBD1. V dropped 7 bases and J dropped 6; count of bases not matched to a gene: 10. The CDR3 is made up of 14 amino acids. Germline CDR1 and CDR2: MDHEN and SYDVKM. CDR3 nucleotides: TGTGCCAGCAAGCTACAGGGGGTTAAAGATGGCTACACCTTC. Translated: CASKLQGVKDGYTF.

Here the CDR3 reads CASSLFQGGYEQYF. The CDR3 region has the DNA TGTGCCAGCAGTTTATTCCAGGGAGGGTACGAGCAGTACTTC. The chain employs TRBV28 and TRBJ2-7; 7 bases line up with TRBD2. CDR1 MDHEN and CDR2 SYDVKM come from the germline V gene. The CDR3 contains 14 residues. The V gene end was trimmed by 1 base and the J gene end by 4 bases; junction bases not matched to a gene: 4.

The V gene is TRBV29-1, the J gene TRBJ2-5, with 7 nucleotides matching TRBD2. CDR1 and CDR2 from the germline V gene are SQVTM and ANQGSEA. The ends lost 5 bases at V and 4 bases at J; junction bases unmatched: 13. The CDR3 sequence is 15 residues long. CDR3 sequence reads: CSVRWGGPAGETQYF. DNA for the CDR3: TGCAGCGTTCGGTGGGGGGGACCGGCGGGAGAGACCCAGTACTTC.

The chain couples TRBV24-1 to TRBJ2-3, with unresolved D. The CDR3 is 11 amino acids. Trimming left V 6 bases short and J 4 bases short, with 4 bases between. Germline-derived CDR1 and CDR2 are KGHDR and SFDVKD. CDR3 in DNA: TGTGCCACCAGTAGAGCAGATACGCAGTATTTT. Amino acids: CATSRADTQYF.

The genes are TRBV6-1 and TRBJ2-3; D gene ambiguous. The CDR3 consists of 16 residues. Trimming took 2 bases from V and 2 from J, leaving 14 bases between them. Germline CDR1 and CDR2: MNHNS and SASEGT. CDR3 sequence: CASSERRPVYTDTQYF. The CDR3 bases are TGTGCCAGCAGTGAAAGGCGGCCGGTGTACACAGATACGCAGTATTTT.

The chain has TRBV6-6 and TRBJ1-2; a possible D gene is TRBD1 (5 bases). Trimming left V 2 bases short and J 4 bases short, with 14 bases between. The CDR3 length is 15 residues. Germline CDR1 and CDR2: MNHNY and SVGAGI (reference sequence). As DNA, the CDR3 is TGTGCCAGCAGTTACGGGACTAGGGTACCCTATGGCTACACCTTC. It specifies CASSYGTRVPYGYTF.

The genes are TRBV4-2 and TRBJ1-3; D may be TRBD1 (6 bases). CDR1 is LGHNA, CDR2 YNFKEQ, per germline. CDR3 length equals 16 residues. Trimming stripped 0 bases from V and 4 bases from J, with 13 bases between. Written as DNA, the CDR3 is TGTGCCAGCAGCCAAGACCGGGGGGCGAGAGGAAACACCATATATTTT. Translated, it gives CASSQDRGARGNTIYF.

The gene calls are TRBV5-4 and TRBJ1-5; no clear D gene. CDR3 length equals 14 residues. Looked up from germline, CDR1 is SGHNT and CDR2 is YYREEE (reference sequence). Deletions cut 1 base from V and 1 base from J, with 6 bases between. The CDR3 coding sequence is TGTGCCAGCAGCTTGATCGGGAGCAATCAGCCCCAGCATTTT. Residues: CASSLIGSNQPQHF.

The gene calls are TRBV30 and TRBJ1-2, with TRBD1 matching 10 bases. The ends lost 4 bases at V and 5 bases at J; junction bases unmatched: 10. The CDR3 has 15 residues. CDR1 is GTSNPN and CDR2 is SVGIG in the germline V gene (reference sequence). CDR3 amino acids: CAWTKRDRGSYGYTF. CDR3 coding DNA: TGTGCCTGGACCAAGAGGGACAGGGGCTCTTATGGCTACACCTTC.

This chain links TRBV6-1 with TRBJ2-3; 12 bases are shared with TRBD2. Germline lookup yields CDR1 MNHNS and CDR2 SASEGT. This CDR3 contains 16 residues. V shed 4 bases and J 7 bases; nucleotides not matched to a gene: 9. The CDR3 reads CASSASSGGAPNTQYF. In DNA, the CDR3 is TGTGCCAGCAGTGCTTCTAGCGGGGGGGCTCCGAATACGCAGTATTTT.

The rearrangement joins TRBV29-1 to TRBJ2-1; D remains unclear. Trimming took 3 bases from V and 0 from J, leaving 6 bases between them. Germline CDR1 and CDR2: SQVTM and ANQGSEA. The CDR3 consists of 13 residues. The CDR3 is CSVEGSSYNEQFF. CDR3 DNA: TGCAGCGTTGAGGGCTCCTCCTACAATGAGCAGTTCTTC.

The chain couples TRBV28 to TRBJ2-7; possible D gene TRBD1, 5 bases. Trimming cost V 7 bases and J 2 bases, with 15 bases left between them. Germline values: CDR1 MDHEN, CDR2 SYDVKM. CDR3 length: 14 residues. The CDR3 protein is CASTDSDKPYEQYF. The CDR3 DNA reads as TGTGCCAGCACCGACTCGGACAAACCCTACGAGCAGTACTTC.

V and J are TRBV7-2 and TRBJ1-6; maybe TRBD1 (5 bases). Germline lookup yields CDR1 SGHTA and CDR2 FQGNSA. The CDR3 is made up of 13 amino acids. Trimming shortened V by 5 bases and J by 7 bases, and 9 bases separated the two germline ends. The CDR3 sequence is CASSQDRNSPLHF. CDR3 nucleotides: TGTGCCAGCAGCCAAGACAGAAATTCACCCCTCCACTTT.

The gene calls are TRBV7-2 and TRBJ2-1; 10 positions agree with TRBD2. The germline CDR1 and CDR2 sequences are SGHTA and FQGNSA. The J segment lost 6 bases and the V segment lost 1 base, leaving 6 bases of the junction unmatched. The CDR3 spans 16 residues. This chain's CDR3 is CASSLDSGGSTNEQFF. CDR3 nucleotide sequence: TGTGCCAGCAGCTTAGATAGCGGGGGGTCAACCAATGAGCAGTTCTTC.

This chain joins TRBV7-9 and TRBJ2-2; 9 bases fit TRBD2. Germline assignment: CDR1 SEHNR and CDR2 FQNEAQ (reference sequence). This CDR3 region has 18 residues. With 1 base clipped from V and 4 bases from J, the junction kept 10 bases outside the gene matches. DNA for the CDR3: TGTGCCAGCAGCTTAGTCCGGAGTAGCGGGAGCCCCACCGGGGAGCTGTTTTTT. Its translation: CASSLVRSSGSPTGELFF.

The V and J genes are TRBV5-1 and TRBJ1-2, with D tentatively TRBD1 (5 bases). The CDR3 sequence is 14 residues long. V was pared by 3 bases and J by 0 bases, with 9 bases between. Germline values: CDR1 SGHRS, CDR2 YFSETQ. CDR3: CASSWGTTNYGYTF. The CDR3 nucleotides are TGCGCCAGCAGCTGGGGGACTACTAACTATGGCTACACCTTC. Complete variable domain (other parts from reference TRBV5-1 and TRBJ1-2): KAGVTQTPRYLIKTRGQQVTLSCSPISGHRSVSWYQQTPGQGLQFLFEYFSETQRNKGNFPGRFSGRQFSNSRSEMNVSTLELGDSALYLCASSWGTTNYGYTFGSGTRLTVV.

This rearrangement joins TRBV7-3 to TRBJ2-3, with 10 positions matching TRBD2. CDR1 is SGHTA and CDR2 is FQGTGA in the germline V gene. The junction had 6 bases not matched to a gene; V was cut back by 5 bases and J by 4 bases. The CDR3 runs 15 residues. CDR3 amino acids: CASSPLAGVADTQYF. CDR3 nucleotide sequence: TGTGCCAGCAGCCCCCTAGCGGGAGTAGCAGATACGCAGTATTTT.

The genes are TRBV5-1 and TRBJ2-7, with 10 positions matching TRBD1. V lost 3 bases, J lost 3 bases, and 3 bases stayed unmatched. Germline CDR1 reads SGHRS; CDR2 reads YFSETQ. The CDR3 runs to 14 residues. The CDR3 sequence: CASSSTGGIYEQYF. Written as DNA, the CDR3 is TGCGCCAGCAGCTCGACAGGGGGCATCTACGAGCAGTACTTC.